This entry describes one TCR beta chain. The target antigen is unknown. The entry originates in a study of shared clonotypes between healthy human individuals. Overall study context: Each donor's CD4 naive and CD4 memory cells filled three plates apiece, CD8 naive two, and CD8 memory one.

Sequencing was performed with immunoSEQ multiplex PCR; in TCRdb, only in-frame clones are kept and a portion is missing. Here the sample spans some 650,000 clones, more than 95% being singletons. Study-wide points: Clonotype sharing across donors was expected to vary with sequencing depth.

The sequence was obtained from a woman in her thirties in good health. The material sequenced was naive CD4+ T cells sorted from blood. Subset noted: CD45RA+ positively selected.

The CDR3 spells CASSPPDNYGYTF. The CDR3 nucleotides are TGTGCCAGCTCACCACCGGATAACTATGGCTACACCTTC. The chain uses TRBV18 and TRBJ1-2; the D is unclear. The CDR3 consists of 13 residues. The germline gives CDR1 KGHSH, CDR2 LQKENI. V dropped 0 bases and J dropped 1 base, with 3 bases sitting between them.